The T cell receptor (beta chain) described here comes from a study of cytomegalovirus exposure and HLA in healthy donors. Notes on the study in general: In a later analysis, parvovirus B19, influenza, CMV and Epstein-Barr virus appeared linked to several top co-occurrence clusters.

The V end lost 6 bases, the J end lost 8 bases, and 16 bases lay between the germline ends. From germline, CDR1 is MNHEY and CDR2 SMNVEV (reference sequence). The CDR3 has 13 residues. As regards this clone: The antigen is unknown.

PCR involved 60 Vbeta and 13 Jbeta primers. Assay: immunoSEQ multiplex PCR; the TCRdb copy retains only in-frame clones and omits some. The sample lists 95,000 to 110,000 clones, 77% occurring once. The specimen sequenced was PBMCs. This TCR derives from a male donor in good health and CMV-seronegative. V and J are TRBV27 and TRBJ1-2, with D perhaps matching TRBD1 (6 bases). CDR3 sequence (DNA): TGTGCCAGCAGCCTGGGACATTCCGGGGGCTACACCTTC. This translates into CASSLGHSGGYTF.